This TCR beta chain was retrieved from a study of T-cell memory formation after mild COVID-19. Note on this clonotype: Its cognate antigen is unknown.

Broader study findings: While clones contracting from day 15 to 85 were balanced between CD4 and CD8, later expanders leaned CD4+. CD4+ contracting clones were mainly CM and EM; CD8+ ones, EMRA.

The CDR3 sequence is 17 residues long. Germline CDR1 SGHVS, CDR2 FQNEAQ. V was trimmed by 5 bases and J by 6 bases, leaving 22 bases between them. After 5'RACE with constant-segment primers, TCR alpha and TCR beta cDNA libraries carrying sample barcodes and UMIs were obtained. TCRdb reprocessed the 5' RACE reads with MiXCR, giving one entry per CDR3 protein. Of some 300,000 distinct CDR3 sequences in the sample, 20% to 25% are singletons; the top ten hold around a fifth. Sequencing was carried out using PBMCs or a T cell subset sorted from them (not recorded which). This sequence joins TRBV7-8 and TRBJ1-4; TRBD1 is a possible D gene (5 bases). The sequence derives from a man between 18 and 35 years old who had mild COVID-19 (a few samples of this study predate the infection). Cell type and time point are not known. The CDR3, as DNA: TGTGCCAGCAGCCAAAGATCCCTGGGGGAGTCACATGAAAAACTGTTTTTT. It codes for CASSQRSLGESHEKLFF.